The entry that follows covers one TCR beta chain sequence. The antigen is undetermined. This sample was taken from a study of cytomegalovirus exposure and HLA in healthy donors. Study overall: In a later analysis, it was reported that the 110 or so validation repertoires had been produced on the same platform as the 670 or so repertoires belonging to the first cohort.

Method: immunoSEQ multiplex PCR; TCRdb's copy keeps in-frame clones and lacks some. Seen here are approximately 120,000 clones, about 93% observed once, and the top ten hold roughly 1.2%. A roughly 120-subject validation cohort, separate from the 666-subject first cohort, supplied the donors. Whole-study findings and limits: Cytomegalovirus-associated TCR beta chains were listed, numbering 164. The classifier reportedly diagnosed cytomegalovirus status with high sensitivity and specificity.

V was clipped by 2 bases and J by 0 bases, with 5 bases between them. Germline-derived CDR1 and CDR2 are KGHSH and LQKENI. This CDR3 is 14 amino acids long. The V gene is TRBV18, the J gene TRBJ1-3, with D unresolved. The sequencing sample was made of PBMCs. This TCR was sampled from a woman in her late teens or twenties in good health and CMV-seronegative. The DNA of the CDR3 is TGTGCCAGCTCACCAGCGGACTCTGGAAACACCATATATTTT. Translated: CASSPADSGNTIYF.